This T cell receptor beta chain was recovered during a study of early T cells in non-severe SARS-CoV-2 infection. This clonotype was seen a few times. In the library, individual cDNA molecules carried attached unique molecular identifiers. TCRdb analysed the 5' RACE reads with MiXCR anew, one entry per CDR3 protein. Of more than 95,000 distinct CDR3 sequences listed, approximately 15% were seen once; the top ten hold around 1.3%. CDR3 length: 13 amino acids. Unmatched junction bases numbered 3, after V lost 2 bases and J lost 6 bases. The sequence derives from an adult who was a healthcare worker with PCR-confirmed SARS-CoV-2 infection or an uninfected control (not recorded which). Sample: whole blood. J is TRBJ2-3 and V is TRBV5-7, with 7 bases identical to TRBD1. TRBV5-7 is reported as an ORF; its role is uncertain. The DNA of the CDR3 is TGTGCCAGCAGCTTTCCACAGGGGGATACGCAGTATTTT. Translating gives CASSFPQGDTQYF.